These 21 T cell receptor beta chains share one sample of origin, sequenced in a study of cytomegalovirus exposure and HLA in healthy donors. This PCR relied on a set of 60 Vbeta primers and 13 Jbeta primers. The data were produced by immunoSEQ multiplex PCR, yet TCRdb's version contains in-frame clones alone and is incomplete. The sample has roughly 100,000 clones. The sample consisted of PBMCs. These receptor sequences come from a woman in her 30s in good health and CMV-seronegative.

The chain has TRBV4-1 and TRBJ1-5, with 10 positions matching TRBD1. This CDR3 is 15 amino acids long. The V gene end was trimmed by 2 bases and the J gene end by 5 bases; junction bases not matched to a gene: 3. Germline-derived CDR1 and CDR2 are MGHRA and YSYEKL. Written as DNA, the CDR3 is TGCGCCAGCAGCCAATTCGGGACAGGGGATCAGCCCCAGCATTTT. Its protein product is CASSQFGTGDQPQHF.

The rearrangement links TRBV19 to TRBJ2-3; 10 positions agree with TRBD1. V was clipped by 4 bases and J by 5 bases; unmatched bases: 15. Per the germline V gene, CDR1 is LNHDA and CDR2 is SQIVND (reference sequence). The CDR3 sequence is 18 residues long. The CDR3 sequence is CASSSTSYGTGVRDTQYF. CDR3 DNA: TGTGCCAGTAGTAGTACCTCCTACGGGACAGGGGTAAGAGATACGCAGTATTTT.

J is TRBJ1-4 and V is TRBV28; 8 positions match TRBD1. The germline V gene encodes CDR1 MDHEN and CDR2 SYDVKM. Trimming at V came to 3 bases and at J to 2 bases, leaving 5 bases not matched to a gene. The CDR3 runs 16 residues. CDR3 loop: CASSLDRAATNEKLFF. CDR3 coding DNA: TGTGCCAGCAGTTTGGACAGGGCGGCGACTAATGAAAAACTGTTTTTT.

The rearrangement uses TRBV25-1 and TRBJ1-1, with TRBD1 matching 9 bases. The length of the CDR3 is 18 residues. After removal of 1 base from V and 4 bases from J, the junction contained 13 bases not matched to a gene. The germline gives CDR1 MGHDK, CDR2 SYGVNS. The CDR3 region is CASSEWDMRGQGPTEAFF. As DNA, the CDR3 is TGTGCCAGCAGTGAATGGGATATGAGGGGACAGGGCCCCACTGAAGCTTTCTTT. Filled out from reference TRBV25-1 and TRBJ1-1, the complete variable domain reads EADIYQTPRYLVIGTGKKITLECSQTMGHDKMYWYQQDPGMELHLIHYSYGVNSTEKGDLSSESTVSRIRTEHFPLTLESARPSHTSQYLCASSEWDMRGQGPTEAFFGQGTRLTVV.

The genes are TRBV6-1 and TRBJ2-7; 9 bases map to TRBD1. Germline-derived CDR1 and CDR2 are MNHNS and SASEGT. The CDR3 extends over 14 amino acids. V lost 6 bases and J lost 0; bases outside the gene matches: 3. The CDR3 sequence: CASRMTGGSYEQYF. CDR3 in DNA: TGTGCCAGCAGGATGACAGGGGGCTCCTACGAGCAGTACTTC.

The J gene is TRBJ2-5, the V gene TRBV10-2; TRBD2 aligns across 10 bases. The CDR3 totals 16 residues. Germline V lookup: CDR1 WSHSY, CDR2 SAAADI. Trimming took 3 bases from V and 11 from J; bases not matched to a gene: 15. CDR3: CASSDQRGGFLDEQYF. In DNA, the CDR3 is TGCGCCAGCAGTGATCAGCGGGGGGGCTTTTTGGATGAGCAGTACTTC.

The chain uses TRBV5-5 and TRBJ1-2, with unresolved D. From germline, CDR1 is SGHKS and CDR2 YYEKEE (reference sequence). V was shortened by 4 bases and J by 4 bases, with 11 bases between the two germline ends. The CDR3 extends over 13 amino acids. The CDR3 spells CASSPSSSYGYTF. For the CDR3, the DNA is TGTGCCAGCAGCCCCTCTAGCTCCTATGGCTACACCTTC.

The CDR3 loop is CASSLEGPSRKTQYF. The CDR3 bases are TGTGCCAGCAGCTTAGAAGGGCCTAGCCGAAAGACCCAGTACTTC. This rearrangement joins TRBV11-2 to TRBJ2-5; tentative D call: TRBD2 (5 bases). V shed 0 bases and J shed 6 bases, with 14 bases lying between them. The length of the CDR3 is 15 residues. Germline-derived CDR1 and CDR2 are SGHAT and FQNNGV. Full variable domain (remainder filled in from reference TRBV11-2 and TRBJ2-5): EAGVAQSPRYKIIEKRQSVAFWCNPISGHATLYWYQQILGQGPKLLIQFQNNGVVDDSQLPKDRFSAERLKGVDSTLKIQPAKLEDSAVYLCASSLEGPSRKTQYFGPGTRLLVL.

V is TRBV5-1 and J is TRBJ2-2; 12 bases are shared with TRBD2. With V trimmed by 2 bases and J by 3 bases, 5 bases remained unmatched. CDR3 length: 17 residues. The germline gives CDR1 SGHRS, CDR2 YFSETQ. This chain's CDR3 is CASSFDRLAGDTGELFF. As DNA, the CDR3 is TGCGCCAGCAGCTTCGATCGACTAGCGGGGGACACCGGGGAGCTGTTTTTT.

The genes are TRBV11-2 and TRBJ2-7; tentatively, D is TRBD2 (6 bases). CDR1 is SGHAT and CDR2 is FQNNGV in the germline V gene. V dropped 0 bases and J dropped 3 bases, with 12 bases sitting between them. CDR3 length: 15 amino acids. CDR3 in amino acids: CASSLDPTGDYEQYF. DNA for the CDR3: TGTGCCAGCAGCTTAGATCCGACGGGAGACTACGAGCAGTACTTC.

This chain connects TRBV2 to TRBJ1-5; 10 bases are shared with TRBD1. This CDR3 comprises 15 residues. Trimming cost V 4 bases and J 0 bases; bases outside gene matches: 0. Germline CDR1 SNHLY, CDR2 FYNNEI. The CDR3 loop is CASSGDRGSNQPQHF. The CDR3 DNA follows: TGTGCCAGCAGTGGGGACAGGGGTAGCAATCAGCCCCAGCATTTT.

The V call is TRBV19, the J call TRBJ2-2; possibly TRBD1 for D (6 bases). The CDR3 consists of 12 residues. V was clipped by 8 bases and J by 5 bases, with 9 bases between them. Per germline, CDR1 LNHDA and CDR2 SQIVND (reference sequence). CDR3 sequence (DNA): TGTGCCAGTTTGAGGGGGACCGGGGAGCTGTTTTTT. This encodes CASLRGTGELFF. Using reference TRBV19 and TRBJ2-2 for the parts outside the CDR3, the full variable domain is DGGITQSPKYLFRKEGQNVTLSCEQNLNHDAMYWYRQDPGQGLRLIYYSQIVNDFQKGDIAEGYSVSREKKESFPLTVTSAQKNPTAFYLCASLRGTGELFFGEGSRLTVL.

The chain has TRBV5-6 and TRBJ1-4; 7 bases fit TRBD1. The CDR3 contains 14 residues. Looked up from germline, CDR1 is SGHDT and CDR2 is YYEEEE. V was clipped by 0 bases and J by 8 bases; unmatched bases: 4. In nucleotides, the CDR3 is TGTGCCAGCAGCTTGGTGAGACAGGGAGAAAAACTGTTTTTT. Residues: CASSLVRQGEKLFF.

The V and J genes are TRBV28 and TRBJ2-1; TRBD2 matches 14 bases. This CDR3 spans 16 amino acids. CDR1 is MDHEN and CDR2 is SYDVKM in the germline V gene. V lost 4 bases to trimming and J lost 10 bases; unmatched junction nucleotides: 9. The CDR3 coding sequence is TGTGCCAGCAGTTACTCGGGACTAGCGGGAGAAGGCGAGCAGTTCTTC. Translated, it gives CASSYSGLAGEGEQFF.

The chain has TRBV14 and TRBJ1-4; possible D gene TRBD1, 5 bases. The germline gives CDR1 SGHDN, CDR2 FVKESK. V lost 9 bases to trimming and J lost 5 bases, with 16 bases between them. The CDR3 runs to 14 residues. The CDR3 protein is CASIGVESNEKLFF. CDR3 sequence (DNA): TGTGCCAGTATAGGGGTCGAGTCCAATGAAAAACTGTTTTTT.

The gene calls are TRBV6-6 and TRBJ1-2; D gene ambiguous. Germline loops: CDR1 MNHNY, CDR2 SVGAGI (reference sequence). The CDR3 contains 13 residues. V was trimmed by 6 bases and J by 12 bases, leaving 20 bases between them. The CDR3: CASSQSEVAIDTF. DNA for the CDR3: TGTGCCAGCAGCCAATCCGAGGTGGCGATCGACACCTTC.

The V call is TRBV19, the J call TRBJ2-7, with D perhaps matching TRBD1 (5 bases). CDR3 length equals 15 residues. Germline lookup yields CDR1 LNHDA and CDR2 SQIVND (reference sequence). Trimming removed 2 bases from V and 3 bases from J, with 14 bases in between. CDR3 amino acids: CASSIRGEVIYEQYF. In DNA, the CDR3 is TGTGCCAGTAGTATAAGGGGCGAAGTAATCTACGAGCAGTACTTC.

J is TRBJ2-1 and V is TRBV7-9, with TRBD1 matching over 8 bases. Trimming at V came to 1 base and at J to 0 bases, leaving 5 bases not matched to a gene. CDR3 length: 17 amino acids. Germline V CDR1 and CDR2: SEHNR, FQNEAQ (reference sequence). In DNA form, the CDR3 reads TGTGCCAGCAGCTTAGGTGTCAGGGGGCTCTCCTACAATGAGCAGTTCTTC. Its translation: CASSLGVRGLSYNEQFF. Together with reference TRBV7-9 and TRBJ2-1, the CDR3 gives the full variable domain: DTGVSQNPRHKITKRGQNVTFRCDPISEHNRLYWYRQTLGQGPEFLTYFQNEAQLEKSRLLSDRFSAERPKGSFSTLEIQRTEQGDSAMYLCASSLGVRGLSYNEQFFGPGTRLTVL.

V and J are TRBV5-1 and TRBJ1-1, with D tentatively TRBD1 (6 bases). The germline V and J ends were trimmed by 3 bases and 3 bases, with 15 bases remaining between them. This CDR3 has 15 residues. Germline V gene data show CDR1 as SGHRS and CDR2 as YFSETQ. For the CDR3, the DNA is TGCGCCAGCAGCTCGCAGGGGATTCGGGACACTGAAGCTTTCTTT. Translation: CASSSQGIRDTEAFF.

The chain carries TRBV28 and TRBJ1-2, with TRBD1 identical over 7 bases. The CDR3 is 15 residues long. CDR1 is MDHEN and CDR2 is SYDVKM in the germline V gene. With V trimmed by 5 bases and J by 0 bases, 6 bases remained unmatched. The CDR3 bases are TGTGCCAGCAGTAAGAGGACAGGAACTAACTATGGCTACACCTTC. It codes for CASSKRTGTNYGYTF.

This sequence joins TRBV29-1 and TRBJ1-1; D gene uncertain. The CDR3 runs 13 residues. V lost 8 bases and J 2 bases, leaving 15 bases between the germline ends. Looked up from germline, CDR1 is SQVTM and CDR2 is ANQGSEA. The CDR3 region is CSSRSRRNTEAFF. CDR3 sequence (DNA): TGCAGCTCACGTTCGCGGAGAAACACTGAAGCTTTCTTT.